This TCR beta chain emerged from a study of T cells in Graves' hyperthyroidism and ophthalmopathy (dated by TCRdb to the late 2010s). As for the study more broadly: To identify TCR V-J signatures that set the groups apart, the researchers used a discovery cohort of 90 to 100 patients, made up of 40 to 45 with Graves' ophthalmopathy and 57 with stable Graves' hyperthyroidism. After blood sampling, hyperthyroidism patients were treated with methimazole at a starting dose of 30 mg daily, and ophthalmopathy patients were treated with high-dose intravenous methylprednisolone. The study also compared thyroid tissue and blood T-cell repertoires from 5 to 7 Graves' hyperthyroidism patients. The paper reports TCR Vbeta CDR3 sequencing of over 120 peripheral blood samples: some 44 ophthalmopathy, fewer than 80 hyperthyroidism and around 17 progressor patients. The 100 discovery patients were divided at random into training and test sets in a 7:3 ratio. Whether ophthalmopathy could be predicted prospectively was tested in an independent validation cohort made up of some 20 hyperthyroidism patients plus 17 patients who later progressed to ophthalmopathy. Points the paper makes about the study in general: In validation, the model predicted progression to ophthalmopathy with about 71% sensitivity and 72% to 85% specificity, a median of 6.5 months before onset. Sample size was not statistically predetermined, and investigators were not blinded to group allocation. A 13 V-J signature model separated ophthalmopathy from stable hyperthyroidism, with nearly 90% sensitivity and 81% to 82% specificity in cross-validation and 80%/75% in testing. Most expanded thyroid clonotypes (frequency above 0.001) were also detected in blood, a finding suggesting that blood repertoires may reflect thyroid immune responses.

TCR beta CDR3 regions were amplified from RNA transcripts. A first-round RT-PCR of the TCR CDR3 used the HTBI primer set with the Qiagen OneStep RT-PCR kit. The libraries were constructed in a second round of multiplex PCR and then size-selected and purified. The libraries were sequenced on an Illumina HiSeq2000 using paired-end 100 bp reads. In the paper's pipeline: SOAPnuke was used to process the raw data, throwing out any read that contained adapters or uncalled bases, had a mean Phred below 15, or lacked an exact constant-primer or identifier match. High-quality paired reads were merged with COPE v1.2.5, and unique nucleotide sequences were defined as clonotypes. MiTCR v1.1 was used to align clonotypes to the IMGT TRBV, TRBD and TRBJ reference segments. The analysis included only V-J combinations with a frequency above 0.0001, which together covered approximately 99% of the repertoires. A TCS score was defined as the ratio of F50 (clonal expansion) to E x V (chaos), with BLOSUM62-based TCRdist applied between CDR3 peptides within each V-J. Welch's t-statistics and random forest reduced fewer than 550 V-J features to 10 to 15, which were used in a naive Bayes classifier (R e1071). Thyroid-blood repertoire similarity was quantified with the Morisita-Horn index. TCRdb reanalyzed the raw reads on its own, using fastp at Q25 for trimming and MiXCR for clone calling, and kept in-frame beta chains. CDR3 protein duplicates are merged, each entry listing the most common genes and DNA. These V and J calls originate from TCRdb's pipeline instead of the authors' own analysis. The sample records 450,000 to 700,000 distinct CDR3 sequences, under 60% of which are singletons. The ten largest clones add up to more than 7% of the sample.

Stable Graves' hyperthyroidism was defined as the absence of progression to ophthalmopathy over 18 months of follow-up. The hyperthyroidism patients were between 18 and 65 years old and newly diagnosed, with a disease duration of less than 2 months. The study excluded patients with uncontrolled infections, other autoimmune diseases, pregnancy or lactation. Diagnoses were established on the basis of clinical symptoms, serum thyroxine and TRAb, thyroid ultrasound, and orbital computed tomography. Trizol reagent was used to extract total RNA, and RNA quality was then checked on an Agilent 2100 Bioanalyzer. Notes on this clonotype: Its antigen is currently not known. No much larger clone exists at a distance of one base, and base qualities are not known.

The receptor was derived from a young woman with Graves' hyperthyroidism. The sample taken for sequencing was peripheral blood or thyroid tissue (not recorded which).

The DNA sequence reads TGTGCCAGCAGCCTCCGGGACAGGGAAAACTATGGCTACACCTTC. It encodes CASSLRDRENYGYTF. In this chain, TRBV7-2 is recombined with TRBJ1-2, and TRBD1 matches 9 of the central bases. The CDR3 holds 15 amino acids from the cysteine to the phenylalanine. CDR3 DNA is the only sequence kept; it has 45 bases, read in frame from the first base. CDR1 and CDR2 are drawn from the germline V gene: SGHTA, FQGNSA. Germline trimming: 5 bases from V, 2 bases from J; junction bases outside gene matches: 6. With all but the CDR3 taken from the reference TRBV7-2 and TRBJ1-2 genes, the full variable domain is: GAGVSQSPSNKVTEKGKDVELRCDPISGHTALYWYRQSLGQGLEFLIYFQGNSAPDKSGLPSDRFSAERTGGSVSTLTIQRTQQEDSAVYLCASSLRDRENYGYTFGSGTRLTVV.